A single sample is the source of the 30 T cell receptor beta chains below, sequenced in a study of blood T cell repertoires in COVID-19. Libraries were prepared by immunoSEQ multiplex PCR; TCRdb keeps only in-frame clonotypes and omits some of them. The sample has over 140,000 clones, about 86% seen once. The sequenced sample consisted of peripheral blood. The receptors were gathered from a woman aged 55-70 years with acute or convalescent COVID-19.

The V and J genes are TRBV10-3 and TRBJ1-1, with D unresolved. Germline V gives CDR1 ENHRY, CDR2 SYGVKD. The CDR3 is 15 residues long. V shed 10 bases and J shed 1 base, with 19 bases lying between them. CDR3 protein: CATNRGGLRNTEAFF. CDR3 nucleotide sequence: TGTGCCACCAACCGCGGAGGGTTGAGGAACACTGAAGCTTTCTTT.

The rearrangement uses TRBV5-1 and TRBJ2-2, with a tentative D call TRBD1 (5 bases). The CDR3 loop spans 16 amino acids. Trimming removed 4 bases from V and 0 bases from J, with 13 bases in between. The germline V gene has CDR1 SGHRS and CDR2 YFSETQ. The DNA of the CDR3 is TGCGCCAGCAGCCCCCAGGGCAACTCGAACACCGGGGAGCTGTTTTTT. Translation gives CASSPQGNSNTGELFF. The variable domain in full, completed from reference TRBV5-1 and TRBJ2-2, reads KAGVTQTPRYLIKTRGQQVTLSCSPISGHRSVSWYQQTPGQGLQFLFEYFSETQRNKGNFPGRFSGRQFSNSRSEMNVSTLELGDSALYLCASSPQGNSNTGELFFGEGSRLTVL.

The rearrangement joins TRBV14 to TRBJ1-3, with D uncertain. The germline V gene encodes CDR1 SGHDN and CDR2 FVKESK. The CDR3 spans 15 residues. Trimming pared 0 bases from V and 6 bases from J, leaving 12 bases between. The CDR3 DNA follows: TGTGCCAGCAGCCAAGATGTTGGGCGGGTAAACACCATATATTTT. Its protein product is CASSQDVGRVNTIYF.

J is TRBJ2-7 and V is TRBV7-3; 9 positions agree with TRBD2. Germline V gene lookup returns CDR1 SGHTA and CDR2 FQGTGA. With 5 bases clipped from V and 0 bases from J, the junction kept 2 bases outside the gene matches. CDR3 size: 14 residues. This CDR3 reads CASSPTSGSYEQYF. CDR3 sequence (DNA): TGTGCCAGCAGCCCGACTAGCGGCTCCTACGAGCAGTACTTC.

The chain employs TRBV7-2 and TRBJ2-1, with 8 nucleotides matching TRBD2. Germline loops: CDR1 SGHTA, CDR2 FQGNSA. The J segment lost 7 bases and the V segment lost 2 bases, leaving 13 bases of the junction unmatched. The CDR3 spans 17 residues. The CDR3 region has the DNA TGTGCCAGCAGCTTACTTGCGCCAGCGGGAGTTCTAAATGAGCAGTTCTTC. Translated, it gives CASSLLAPAGVLNEQFF.

The CDR3 spells CASSAGGSQGAYGYTF. CDR3 in DNA: TGTGCCAGCAGTGCGGGGGGCTCACAGGGGGCGTATGGCTACACCTTC. This rearrangement joins TRBV7-9 to TRBJ1-2; 9 nucleotides align to TRBD1. The ends lost 6 bases at V and 5 bases at J; junction bases unmatched: 13. This CDR3 region has 16 residues. Germline CDR1 is SEHNR and CDR2 is FQNEAQ (reference sequence).

CDR3 protein: CASSYPPVRKQFF. CDR3 in DNA: TGCGCCAGCAGCTACCCCCCGGTCAGGAAGCAGTTCTTC. The rearrangement joins TRBV5-1 to TRBJ2-1; no clear D gene. Deletions cut 3 bases from V and 11 bases from J, with 15 bases between. The CDR3 sequence is 13 residues long. The germline V gene has CDR1 SGHRS and CDR2 YFSETQ.

The chain couples TRBV20-1 to TRBJ1-3; weak D call: TRBD1 (5 bases). Trimming removed 3 bases at V and 0 bases at J, with 12 bases between. The CDR3 runs to 15 residues. Looked up from germline, CDR1 is DFQATT and CDR2 is SNEGSKA (reference sequence). The CDR3 nucleotides read TGCAGTGCTAGTCCCAGGGCTTTCTCTGGAAACACCATATATTTT. Amino acids: CSASPRAFSGNTIYF.

The V call is TRBV3-1 (or the pseudogene TRBV3-2), the J call TRBJ2-1, with D perhaps TRBD2 (6 bases). The V and J ends lost 1 base and 7 bases respectively, with 23 bases between them. The CDR3 is 18 amino acids. Germline loops: CDR1 LGHDT, CDR2 YNNKEL (reference sequence). Here the CDR3 DNA reads TGTGCCAGCAGCCAAGTGCTTCTAGGGAGCGGGTCGGGGAATGAGCAGTTCTTC. This codes for CASSQVLLGSGSGNEQFF.

The sample holds one count of this clone. The chain couples TRBV27 to TRBJ1-1; D gene ambiguous. Trimming stripped 6 bases from V and 0 bases from J, with 11 bases between. The CDR3 runs 14 residues. The germline V gene encodes CDR1 MNHEY and CDR2 SMNVEV (reference sequence). CDR3 bases: TGTGCCAGCAGGAACAGTGAAATGAACACTGAAGCTTTCTTT. Its protein is CASRNSEMNTEAFF.

The rearrangement links TRBV3-1 (or the pseudogene TRBV3-2) to TRBJ2-3, with 8 positions matching TRBD2. Germline CDR1 and CDR2: LGHDT and YNNKEL (reference sequence). V was pared by 3 bases and J by 2 bases, with 4 bases of the junction left unmatched. This CDR3 comprises 15 residues. The chain's CDR3 is CASSQMTSATDTQYF. The CDR3 DNA reads as TGTGCCAGCAGCCAGATGACTAGCGCCACAGATACGCAGTATTTT.

This clone was seen only a few times. The V and J genes are TRBV10-3 and TRBJ1-1, with 9 bases matching TRBD1. CDR3 length: 17 residues. J gave up 4 bases and V 10 bases, and 19 bases lay outside the gene matches. Germline loops: CDR1 ENHRY, CDR2 SYGVKD. Here the CDR3 reads CASANTGGSRGGTEAFF. CDR3 in DNA: TGTGCCAGTGCCAACACAGGGGGCTCGAGGGGCGGCACTGAAGCTTTCTTT.

J is TRBJ2-7 and V is TRBV27; 9 bases align to TRBD1. There are 15 residues in the CDR3. V gave up 5 bases and J gave up 4 bases; unmatched junction bases: 9. Per the germline V gene, CDR1 is MNHEY and CDR2 is SMNVEV (reference sequence). DNA for the CDR3: TGTGCCAGCAGTCCCAGGGGGACAGGGTGGTACGAGCAGTACTTC. Protein: CASSPRGTGWYEQYF.

The rearrangement uses TRBV29-1 and TRBJ2-7; 13 bases are shared with TRBD2. CDR1 is SQVTM and CDR2 is ANQGSEA in the germline V gene. Trimming at V came to 7 bases and at J to 7 bases, leaving 10 bases not matched to a gene. CDR3 size: 14 residues. This chain's CDR3 is CSADLTSGGSEQYF. The DNA for the CDR3 is TGCAGCGCTGACCTGACTAGCGGGGGGTCGGAGCAGTACTTC.

The chain couples TRBV7-9 to TRBJ2-1, with D perhaps TRBD1 (6 bases). This CDR3 comprises 16 residues. CDR1 is SEHNR, CDR2 FQNEAQ, per germline (reference sequence). The ends were cut back, 2 bases at V and 0 bases at J, with 11 bases in the middle. This chain's CDR3 is CASSLQGFSSYNEQFF. In nucleotides, the CDR3 is TGTGCCAGCAGCTTACAGGGGTTTAGCTCCTACAATGAGCAGTTCTTC.

The chain couples TRBV14 to TRBJ2-7; tentatively, D is TRBD1 (6 bases). Deletions cut 5 bases from V and 0 bases from J, with 14 bases between. Per germline, CDR1 SGHDN and CDR2 FVKESK. The CDR3 has 15 residues. For the CDR3, the DNA is TGTGCCAGCAGCTATAGCCGGGACAACTCCTACGAGCAGTACTTC. Its translation is CASSYSRDNSYEQYF.

V usage is TRBV27 and J usage is TRBJ2-1; 7 bases align to TRBD2. The CDR3 contains 16 residues. The V and J ends lost 0 bases and 2 bases, in that order; junction bases with no gene match: 4. Germline V CDR1 and CDR2: MNHEY, SMNVEV (reference sequence). The CDR3 region has the DNA TGTGCCAGCAGTTTATCGGGAGGACTAGCCTACAATGAGCAGTTCTTC. This gives the protein CASSLSGGLAYNEQFF.

This clone was counted between two and nine times. The J gene is TRBJ2-4, the V gene TRBV5-6; no reliable D call. V gave up 1 base and J gave up 8 bases, with 13 bases separating them. The CDR3 sequence is 14 residues long. Germline-derived CDR1 and CDR2 are SGHDT and YYEEEE. In DNA, the CDR3 is TGTGCCAGCAGCTTGATGGTCCAGATGTACATTCAGTACTTC. The encoded protein is CASSLMVQMYIQYF.

This clone was detected only a few times. V and J are TRBV3-1 (or the pseudogene TRBV3-2) and TRBJ2-2; 10 bases are shared with TRBD2. The germline CDR1 and CDR2 sequences are LGHDT and YNNKEL (reference sequence). The length of the CDR3 is 15 residues. V trimming: 3 bases; J trimming: 7 bases; junction bases outside the gene matches: 5. CDR3 sequence (DNA): TGTGCCAGCAGCCAGGAGAGCGGGAGGGTCGGGGAGCTGTTTTTT. Translating gives CASSQESGRVGELFF.

The rearrangement uses TRBV7-2 and TRBJ1-5; 7 nucleotides match TRBD1. The CDR3 loop spans 14 amino acids. The V and J ends lost 3 bases and 3 bases, in that order; junction bases with no gene match: 2. Per germline, CDR1 SGHTA and CDR2 FQGNSA. The chain's CDR3 is CASSLDRYNQPQHF. DNA of the CDR3: TGTGCCAGCAGCTTGGACAGGTACAATCAGCCCCAGCATTTT.

This chain links TRBV7-8 with TRBJ2-7, with 14 bases aligning to TRBD2. CDR1 SGHVS and CDR2 FQNEAQ come from the germline V gene. V was clipped by 5 bases and J by 5 bases; unmatched bases: 5. CDR3 length: 15 residues. CDR3 DNA sequence: TGTGCCAGCAGCCCAAGACTAGCGGGAGGGCACGAGCAGTACTTC. Residues: CASSPRLAGGHEQYF. Using reference TRBV7-8 and TRBJ2-7 for the parts outside the CDR3, the full variable domain is GAGVSQSPRYKVAKRGQDVALRCDPISGHVSLFWYQQALGQGPEFLTYFQNEAQLDKSGLPSDRFFAERPEGSVSTLKIQRTQQEDSAVYLCASSPRLAGGHEQYFGPGTRLTVT.

CDR3 sequence: CASSQGTSGNRYYEQYF. In DNA, the CDR3 is TGCGCCAGCAGCCAAGGGACTAGCGGAAATCGATACTACGAGCAGTACTTC. V is TRBV4-3 and J is TRBJ2-7, with 10 bases fitting TRBD2. Trimming at V came to 1 base and at J to 3 bases, leaving 9 bases not matched to a gene. There are 17 residues in the CDR3. Germline lookup yields CDR1 LGHNA and CDR2 YSLEER.

Concerning this clone: The DNA is omitted, as the CDR3 cannot be located on it reliably, and the CDR3 follows TCRdb's listing. The chain carries TRBV6-4 and TRBJ1-6. CDR1 is MRHNA and CDR2 is SNTAGT in the germline V gene. The CDR3 spans 14 amino acids, including both terminal residues. CDR3 sequence: CASSTSPGNSPLHF.

The chain recombines TRBV6-5 with TRBJ1-4; the match to TRBD1 covers 9 bases. Germline loops: CDR1 MNHEY, CDR2 SVGAGI. The CDR3 runs to 16 residues. J gave up 7 bases and V 2 bases, and 8 bases lay outside the gene matches. The CDR3 sequence: CASSYAWDRVREKLFF. DNA for the CDR3: TGTGCCAGCAGTTACGCGTGGGACAGGGTGCGTGAAAAACTGTTTTTT.

This chain connects TRBV10-3 to TRBJ2-5, with 8 bases lining up with TRBD2. Trimming removed 4 bases from V and 6 bases from J; junction bases left unmatched: 7. Germline CDR1 is ENHRY and CDR2 is SYGVKD. This CDR3 is 14 amino acids long. CDR3 region: CAISAEGLAKTQYF. The CDR3 DNA is TGTGCCATCAGTGCCGAAGGACTAGCAAAGACCCAGTACTTC.

The chain joins TRBV5-1 to TRBJ2-7, with 14 bases lining up with TRBD2. CDR1 is SGHRS and CDR2 is YFSETQ in the germline V gene. CDR3 length equals 16 residues. V trimming: 1 base; J trimming: 6 bases; junction bases outside the gene matches: 6. The CDR3 loop reads CASSLTGTSGRSEQYF. The CDR3 nucleotides are TGCGCCAGCAGCTTGACAGGGACTAGCGGGAGATCCGAGCAGTACTTC.

This chain uses TRBV7-2 with TRBJ1-2; D remains unclear. Germline assignment: CDR1 SGHTA and CDR2 FQGNSA. CDR3 size: 14 residues. V was cut by 5 bases and J by 7 bases, with 17 bases left in between. CDR3 residues: CASSSATGSTGYTF. The CDR3 nucleotides read TGTGCCAGCAGCAGCGCGACCGGTTCTACTGGCTACACCTTC.

Comment on this clone: In the same sample, other DNA sequences code for this CDR3. V gene TRBV30 combines with J gene TRBJ1-4; TRBD1 matches at 7 bases. The germline V gene encodes CDR1 GTSNPN and CDR2 SVGIG (reference sequence). With 0 bases clipped from V and 8 bases from J, the junction kept 0 bases outside the gene matches. This CDR3 has 12 amino acids. The CDR3 sequence: CAWSVQGEKLFF. In DNA form, the CDR3 reads TGTGCCTGGAGTGTACAGGGGGAAAAACTGTTTTTT.

This chain links TRBV5-8 with TRBJ1-5, with 8 bases aligning to TRBD1. J lost 13 bases, V lost 4 bases, and 16 bases had no gene match. The CDR3 totals 15 residues. The germline gives CDR1 SGHTS, CDR2 YDEGEE. The CDR3 sequence: CASSPDRVYGQRQHF. CDR3 coding DNA: TGTGCCAGCAGCCCGGACAGGGTTTATGGACAGCGTCAGCATTTT.

This clone was observed a few times. At one of its ends the junction is not consistent with the germline gene, which may arise from a read error. V and J are TRBV18 and TRBJ1-2; D ambiguous. CDR1 is KGHSH, CDR2 LQKENI, per germline. The CDR3 totals 10 residues. CDR3 amino acids: CASFTMLGLF. The CDR3 DNA reads TGTGCCAGCTTCACCATGCTAGGTCTTTTC.